This TCR beta chain derives from a study of T cell responses to AZD1222 COVID-19 vaccine (dated by TCRdb to about 2021). Context from the whole study: Because spike-specific TCR depth and breadth did not differ between the two schedules, AZD1222 recipients who got a second dose at roughly 4 weeks were pooled with those who got a second dose at roughly 12 weeks. A total of 240 or so trial participants underwent TCR sequencing, of whom some 200 had received two doses of AZD1222 and 26 had received two doses of the MenACWY control vaccine. Trial participants were enrolled by age into 18-55, 56-69 and 70-plus year subgroups, with around 140, 26 and 57 TCR-sequenced participants respectively. Results and caveats for the whole study, not just this receptor: Epitopes outside the regions mutated in the B.1.351 and B.1.1.7 variants were reportedly recognized by nearly half of the unique spike-specific TCRs. Conclusions about previously exposed vaccinees are limited, since just a handful of AZD1222 recipients were seropositive for SARS-CoV-2 at baseline. No day 14 peak-response samples were available, so repertoires were characterized only after the peak T cell response. The whole spike protein was spanned by vaccine-associated CD4 TCRs, and dominant responses were seen in regions 160-218 and 743-854. In the small 56-69-year group, the increase in depth fell short of significance, most likely because of low power. A significant rise in spike-specific TCR breadth and depth was observed after two AZD1222 doses relative to day 0 and relative to MenACWY recipients. Participants were mostly white British and included more females than males, and it was suggested by the authors that clonal diversity may have been underestimated.

This specimen's time point label, per the study, means: baseline before first vaccination. Vaccinee samples came from UK trials COV001 and COV002, including a single-blind randomized controlled phase 2/3 trial of AZD1222 (ChAdOx1 nCoV-19) in healthy adults. For TCRbeta chain sequencing, PBMC samples were collected from trial participants at day 0 and at day 28 after the second dose. The CDR3 regions of human TCRbeta chains were subjected to immunosequencing. The study's own analysis went as follows. Repertoire TCRs were checked for matches against a reference library of SARS-CoV-2-specific TCRs that had been generated using the MIRA antigen-specificity platform. Breadth meant the fraction of unique TCRs that were SARS-CoV-2-associated, whereas depth meant the fraction of total T cells that were SARS-CoV-2-associated. Using the MIRA data, each spike-specific TCR was assigned both to the spike region to which the TCR was reactive and to a CD4 or CD8 class. Log10-transformed breadth and depth values were compared by one-way ANOVA with Sidak's multiple comparisons tests. The table was pulled from immuneACCESS by TCRdb, which kept in-frame rearrangements only. Such tables lose some clones; where checked, under half of the loss comes from unresolved V genes, and the rest has no known cause. That table is the source of V, J and clone size, and D and trimming were worked out from the DNA. In all, the sample holds about 120,000 clones, and around 81% of those were seen once. The top ten clonotypes cover approximately 4.6% of the sample.

On this clone: The clone's antigen remains unknown. One base away there is no much larger clone; base qualities are not given.

Sequenced here: peripheral blood, sampled on day 0 of AZD1222 vaccination. This TCR was sampled from an adult in good health.

The CDR3 reads as follows: CASREGTLNYEQYF. The nucleotides read TGCGCCAGCAGGGAGGGGACGCTAAACTACGAGCAGTACTTC. This chain joins TRBV5-1 to TRBJ2-7; the D region possibly corresponds to TRBD2 (6 bases align). The CDR1 and CDR2 encoded by the germline V gene are SGHRS and YFSETQ. The V and J ends are trimmed by 5 bases and 3 bases, leaving 15 bases between them. The cysteine opens and the phenylalanine closes a CDR3 of 14 amino acids. Just CDR3 DNA is preserved here, 42 bases in frame from base 1.